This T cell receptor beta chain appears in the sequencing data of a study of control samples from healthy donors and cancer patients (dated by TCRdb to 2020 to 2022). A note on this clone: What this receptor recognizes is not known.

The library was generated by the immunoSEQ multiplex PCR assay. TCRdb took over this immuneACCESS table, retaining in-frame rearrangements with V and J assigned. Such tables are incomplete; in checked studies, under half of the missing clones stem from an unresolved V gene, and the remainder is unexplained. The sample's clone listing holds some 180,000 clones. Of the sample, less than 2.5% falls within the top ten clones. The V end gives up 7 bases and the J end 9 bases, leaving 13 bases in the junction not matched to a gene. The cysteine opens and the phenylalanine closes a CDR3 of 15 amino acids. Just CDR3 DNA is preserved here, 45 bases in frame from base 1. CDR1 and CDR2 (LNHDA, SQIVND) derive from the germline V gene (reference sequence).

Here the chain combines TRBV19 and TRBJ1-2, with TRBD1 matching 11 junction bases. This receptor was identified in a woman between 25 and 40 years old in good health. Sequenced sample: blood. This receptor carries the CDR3 CASTEQPGQGDSYTF. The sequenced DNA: TGTGCCAGTACCGAACAACCGGGACAGGGGGATAGCTACACCTTC.